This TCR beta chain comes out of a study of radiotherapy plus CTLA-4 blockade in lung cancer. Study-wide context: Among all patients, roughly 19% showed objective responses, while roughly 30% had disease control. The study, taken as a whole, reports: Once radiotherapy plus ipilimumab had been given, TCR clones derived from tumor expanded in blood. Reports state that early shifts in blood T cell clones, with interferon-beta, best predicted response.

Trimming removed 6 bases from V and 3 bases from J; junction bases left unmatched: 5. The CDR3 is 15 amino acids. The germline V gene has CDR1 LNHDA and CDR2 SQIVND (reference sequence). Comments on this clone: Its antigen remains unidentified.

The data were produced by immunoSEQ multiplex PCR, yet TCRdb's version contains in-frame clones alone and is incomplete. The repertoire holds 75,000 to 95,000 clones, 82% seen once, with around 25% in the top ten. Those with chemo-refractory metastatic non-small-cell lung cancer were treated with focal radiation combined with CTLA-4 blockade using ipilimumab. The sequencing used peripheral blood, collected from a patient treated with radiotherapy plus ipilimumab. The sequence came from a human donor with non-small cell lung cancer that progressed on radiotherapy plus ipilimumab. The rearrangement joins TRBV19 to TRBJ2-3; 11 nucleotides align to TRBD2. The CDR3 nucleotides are TGTGCCAGTAGCAGGACTAGCGGGCGGACAGATACGCAGTATTTT. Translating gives CASSRTSGRTDTQYF.